The rows below give T cell receptor beta chains drawn from one sample of a study of cytomegalovirus exposure and HLA in healthy donors. Assay used: immunoSEQ multiplex PCR; TCRdb lists only in-frame clones, some missing. The sample has some 140,000 clones, about 75% seen once. Sequencing was performed on PBMCs. Every receptor here comes from a woman aged 40 to 49 in good health and CMV-seronegative. Each CDR3 is given with its conserved first and last residue. The D gene is left open where the match is weak. Some rows mark clone size as missing; the rest say once, few, many or name a class of expanded clone.

clone size: -
V gene: TRBV6-6
D gene: -
J gene: TRBJ1-2
CDR3 protein: CASSYEGVVRGYTF
CDR3 DNA: TGTGCCAGCAGTTATGAGGGGGTCGTCCGTGGCTACACCTTC

clone size: -
V gene: TRBV2
D gene: -
J gene: TRBJ1-1
CDR3 protein: CASSATANTEAFF
CDR3 DNA: TGTGCCAGCAGCGCAACAGCGAACACTGAAGCTTTCTTT

clone size: -
V gene: TRBV6-1
D gene: TRBD1
J gene: TRBJ1-2
CDR3 protein: CASSRDRGPGYTF
CDR3 DNA: TGTGCCAGCAGTCGAGACAGGGGCCCTGGCTACACCTTC

clone size: few
V gene: TRBV14
D gene: TRBD1
J gene: TRBJ2-1
CDR3 protein: CASSQDEGAYNEQFF
CDR3 DNA: TGTGCCAGCAGCCAAGATGAGGGGGCTTACAATGAGCAGTTCTTC

clone size: -
V gene: TRBV4-2
D gene: TRBD2
J gene: TRBJ2-2
CDR3 protein: CASSQMRGDTGELFF
CDR3 DNA: TGTGCCAGCAGCCAAATGCGGGGGGACACCGGGGAGCTGTTTTTT

clone size: -
V gene: TRBV4-2
D gene: -
J gene: TRBJ1-3
CDR3 protein: CASSQGGGSGNTIYF
CDR3 DNA: TGTGCCAGCAGCCAAGGGGGGGGATCTGGAAACACCATATATTTT

clone size: -
V gene: TRBV5-4
D gene: -
J gene: TRBJ1-2
CDR3 protein: CASSLNRQGYYGYTF
CDR3 DNA: TGTGCCAGCAGCTTGAATCGGCAGGGGTACTATGGCTACACCTTC

clone size: -
V gene: TRBV6-5
D gene: -
J gene: TRBJ2-1
CDR3 protein: CASSYVGGNEQFF
CDR3 DNA: TGTGCCAGCAGTTACGTGGGGGGCAATGAGCAGTTCTTC

clone size: -
V gene: TRBV2
D gene: TRBD1
J gene: TRBJ1-1
CDR3 protein: CASRQTGSEAFF
CDR3 DNA: TGTGCCAGCAGGCAGACAGGGTCTGAAGCTTTCTTT

clone size: -
V gene: TRBV7-9
D gene: -
J gene: TRBJ1-6
CDR3 protein: CASSLEQYNSPLHF
CDR3 DNA: TGTGCCAGCAGCTTAGAACAATATAATTCACCCCTCCACTTT

clone size: -
V gene: TRBV6-6
D gene: TRBD1
J gene: TRBJ1-1
CDR3 protein: CASRRDGTGGTEAFF
CDR3 DNA: TGTGCCAGCAGGAGAGATGGGACAGGGGGGACTGAAGCTTTCTTT

clone size: -
V gene: TRBV4-2
D gene: -
J gene: TRBJ2-7
CDR3 protein: CASSPYWADQSYEQYF
CDR3 DNA: TGTGCCAGCAGCCCTTATTGGGCCGATCAGAGCTACGAGCAGTACTTC

clone size: -
V gene: TRBV7-2
D gene: -
J gene: TRBJ2-3
CDR3 protein: CASSPGATASTDTQYF
CDR3 DNA: TGTGCCAGCAGCCCTGGGGCGACAGCTAGCACAGATACGCAGTATTTT

clone size: -
V gene: TRBV7-6
D gene: -
J gene: TRBJ2-5
CDR3 protein: CASSLKDRETQYF
CDR3 DNA: TGTGCCAGCAGCTTAAAAGACAGAGAGACCCAGTACTTC

clone size: -
V gene: TRBV5-4
D gene: -
J gene: TRBJ1-1
CDR3 protein: CASSLTSENTEAFF
CDR3 DNA: TGTGCCAGCAGCTTGACAAGCGAGAACACTGAAGCTTTCTTT

clone size: -
V gene: TRBV29-1
D gene: TRBD2
J gene: TRBJ2-3
CDR3 protein: CSALAGHTDTQYF
CDR3 DNA: TGCAGCGCTTTAGCGGGGCACACAGATACGCAGTATTTT

clone size: -
V gene: TRBV7-9
D gene: TRBD1
J gene: TRBJ1-2
CDR3 protein: CASRGQGFHGYTF
CDR3 DNA: TGTGCCAGCAGAGGACAGGGATTCCACGGCTACACCTTC

clone size: -
V gene: TRBV28
D gene: -
J gene: TRBJ1-2
CDR3 protein: CASSSSYRYYGYTF
CDR3 DNA: TGTGCCAGCAGTTCCAGTTACAGGTACTATGGCTACACCTTC

clone size: -
V gene: TRBV10-3
D gene: -
J gene: TRBJ1-4
CDR3 protein: CAISRGAGMAEKLFF
CDR3 DNA: TGTGCCATCAGCCGGGGGGCAGGGATGGCTGAAAAACTGTTTTTT

clone size: -
V gene: TRBV9
D gene: TRBD2
J gene: TRBJ2-2
CDR3 protein: CASRKGLAGSNTGELFF
CDR3 DNA: TGTGCCAGCAGGAAAGGACTAGCGGGGTCGAACACCGGGGAGCTGTTTTTT

clone size: -
V gene: TRBV6-5
D gene: TRBD1
J gene: TRBJ2-7
CDR3 protein: CASSVDRVSYEQYF
CDR3 DNA: TGTGCCAGCAGTGTGGACAGGGTCTCCTACGAGCAGTACTTC

clone size: few
V gene: TRBV25-1
D gene: -
J gene: TRBJ2-7
CDR3 protein: CASTPAGVWDEQYF
CDR3 DNA: TGTGCCAGCACCCCAGCAGGGGTCTGGGACGAGCAGTACTTC

clone size: -
V gene: TRBV7-6
D gene: TRBD2
J gene: TRBJ2-3
CDR3 protein: CASSLIGGLAGGYPSTDTQYF
CDR3 DNA: TGTGCCAGCAGCTTAATTGGGGGACTAGCGGGGGGCTACCCTAGCACAGATACGCAGTATTTT

clone size: few
V gene: TRBV5-1
D gene: -
J gene: TRBJ2-1
CDR3 protein: CASSFSGMGYNEQFF
CDR3 DNA: TGCGCCAGCAGCTTTTCAGGGATGGGGTACAATGAGCAGTTCTTC

clone size: -
V gene: TRBV2
D gene: -
J gene: TRBJ1-1
CDR3 protein: CASSNRVWDTEAFF
CDR3 DNA: TGTGCCAGCAGTAACAGGGTCTGGGACACTGAAGCTTTCTTT

clone size: -
V gene: TRBV10-3
D gene: TRBD1
J gene: TRBJ2-3
CDR3 protein: CAIKKAGTGTDTQYF
CDR3 DNA: TGTGCCATAAAGAAGGCCGGGACAGGCACAGATACGCAGTATTTT

clone size: -
V gene: TRBV5-6
D gene: TRBD1
J gene: TRBJ2-2
CDR3 protein: CASSRTGGGTGELFF
CDR3 DNA: TGTGCCAGCAGCAGGACAGGGGGGGGCACCGGGGAGCTGTTTTTT

clone size: once
V gene: TRBV28
D gene: -
J gene: TRBJ1-2
CDR3 protein: CASSLVSPGTGYGYTF
CDR3 DNA: TGTGCCAGCAGTTTAGTTTCCCCCGGGACTGGGTATGGCTACACCTTC

clone size: -
V gene: TRBV11-3
D gene: -
J gene: TRBJ2-7
CDR3 protein: CASSPGPDSYEQYF
CDR3 DNA: TGTGCCAGCAGCCCGGGCCCCGACAGTTACGAGCAGTACTTC

clone size: -
V gene: TRBV6-1
D gene: -
J gene: TRBJ1-2
CDR3 protein: CASSEVTHGYTF
CDR3 DNA: TGTGCCAGCAGTGAAGTGACACATGGCTACACCTTC

clone size: -
V gene: TRBV19
D gene: -
J gene: TRBJ1-2
CDR3 protein: CASSISYAVGDYGYTF
CDR3 DNA: TGTGCCAGTAGTATCTCTTACGCGGTCGGCGACTATGGCTACACCTTC

clone size: -
V gene: TRBV5-1
D gene: -
J gene: TRBJ2-5
CDR3 protein: CASSLGGGETQYF
CDR3 DNA: TGCGCCAGCAGCTTGGGCGGCGGAGAGACCCAGTACTTC

clone size: -
V gene: TRBV28
D gene: TRBD1
J gene: TRBJ1-2
CDR3 protein: CASRIGTERINYGYTF
CDR3 DNA: TGTGCCAGCAGAATAGGGACAGAAAGAATCAACTATGGCTACACCTTC

clone size: -
V gene: TRBV6-4
D gene: -
J gene: TRBJ1-1
CDR3 protein: CASSQQVNTEAFF
CDR3 DNA: TGTGCCAGCAGTCAACAGGTGAACACTGAAGCTTTCTTT

clone size: -
V gene: TRBV7-9
D gene: TRBD1
J gene: TRBJ1-3
CDR3 protein: CASSGQGGNTIYF
CDR3 DNA: TGTGCCAGCAGCGGACAGGGAGGAAACACCATATATTTT

clone size: -
V gene: TRBV27
D gene: TRBD1
J gene: TRBJ1-2
CDR3 protein: CASSPRTGARVDGYTF
CDR3 DNA: TGTGCCAGCAGTCCCCGGACAGGGGCAAGGGTCGATGGCTACACCTTC

clone size: -
V gene: TRBV9
D gene: -
J gene: TRBJ1-5
CDR3 protein: CASSDSPYSNQPQHF
CDR3 DNA: TGTGCCAGCAGCGACAGTCCTTATAGCAATCAGCCCCAGCATTTT

clone size: -
V gene: TRBV30
D gene: -
J gene: TRBJ2-5
CDR3 protein: CAWSRRIRETQYF
CDR3 DNA: TGTGCCTGGAGTCGGAGAATTCGAGAGACCCAGTACTTC

clone size: once
V gene: TRBV15
D gene: TRBD2
J gene: TRBJ2-5
CDR3 protein: CATSRDRGGTQETQYF
CDR3 DNA: TGTGCCACCAGCAGAGATCGGGGAGGGACCCAAGAGACCCAGTACTTC

clone size: -
V gene: TRBV27
D gene: -
J gene: TRBJ2-2
CDR3 protein: CASSLGGREALGELFF
CDR3 DNA: TGTGCCAGCAGTTTAGGAGGCAGGGAGGCCCTTGGGGAGCTGTTTTTT

clone size: -
V gene: TRBV5-5
D gene: -
J gene: TRBJ2-5
CDR3 protein: CASSLDRGRDQETQYF
CDR3 DNA: TGTGCCAGCAGCTTGGATAGGGGTAGGGACCAAGAGACCCAGTACTTC

clone size: few
V gene: TRBV5-4
D gene: TRBD1
J gene: TRBJ1-2
CDR3 protein: CASSSRTGLNYGYTF
CDR3 DNA: TGTGCCAGCAGCTCCCGGACAGGACTAAACTATGGCTACACCTTC

clone size: -
V gene: TRBV30
D gene: TRBD1
J gene: TRBJ1-5
CDR3 protein: CAWGTGGGNQPQHF
CDR3 DNA: TGTGCCTGGGGGACAGGGGGTGGAAATCAGCCCCAGCATTTT

clone size: few
V gene: TRBV4-1
D gene: -
J gene: TRBJ1-2
CDR3 protein: CASSQVNTGGIWGYTF
CDR3 DNA: TGCGCCAGCAGCCAAGTTAACACAGGCGGTATATGGGGCTACACCTTC

clone size: -
V gene: TRBV6-5
D gene: -
J gene: TRBJ2-2
CDR3 protein: CASRRTPNTGELFF
CDR3 DNA: TGTGCCAGCAGGAGGACACCGAACACCGGGGAGCTGTTTTTT

clone size: -
V gene: TRBV4-1
D gene: -
J gene: TRBJ1-1
CDR3 protein: CASSQPGPGTEAFF
CDR3 DNA: TGCGCCAGCAGCCAGCCAGGTCCGGGGACTGAAGCTTTCTTT

clone size: -
V gene: TRBV6-6
D gene: TRBD1
J gene: TRBJ2-2
CDR3 protein: CASSIPGTGGPGELFF
CDR3 DNA: TGTGCCAGCAGTATCCCCGGGACAGGGGGGCCCGGGGAGCTGTTTTTT

clone size: -
V gene: TRBV13
D gene: TRBD1
J gene: TRBJ2-7
CDR3 protein: CASSPRTGTYEQYF
CDR3 DNA: TGTGCCAGCAGCCCGCGGACAGGGACCTACGAGCAGTACTTC

clone size: -
V gene: TRBV28
D gene: -
J gene: TRBJ1-3
CDR3 protein: CASSLGGGNTIYF
CDR3 DNA: TGTGCCAGCAGTTTGGGGGGTGGAAACACCATATATTTT

clone size: once
V gene: TRBV12-5
D gene: TRBD1
J gene: TRBJ2-7
CDR3 protein: CASGLDLKWDRVDEQYF
CDR3 DNA: TGTGCTAGTGGTTTGGACCTCAAGTGGGACAGAGTCGACGAGCAGTACTTC

clone size: -
V gene: TRBV19
D gene: -
J gene: TRBJ2-4
CDR3 protein: CASSPYSQAKNIQYF
CDR3 DNA: TGTGCCAGTAGCCCGTATAGCCAGGCCAAAAACATTCAGTACTTC

clone size: -
V gene: TRBV7-9
D gene: TRBD1
J gene: TRBJ1-1
CDR3 protein: CASSLARTGKTEAFF
CDR3 DNA: TGTGCCAGCAGCTTAGCTCGGACAGGGAAGACTGAAGCTTTCTTT